A single sample gave rise to the 17 T cell receptor beta chains below, sequenced in a study of blood T cell repertoires in COVID-19. Produced via immunoSEQ multiplex PCR; TCRdb's table is partial and in-frame only. In the table there are 400,000 to 500,000 clones, about 88% of which are singletons. The sample consisted of PBMCs or T cells enriched from blood (not recorded which). These TCRs come from a young woman who had been exposed to COVID-19.

The chain couples TRBV6-5 to TRBJ1-1; TRBD1 aligns across 7 bases. Germline V gene data show CDR1 as MNHEY and CDR2 as SVGAGI. The CDR3 sequence is 13 residues long. V dropped 10 bases and J dropped 0; count of bases not matched to a gene: 5. The CDR3: CATPGQLNTEAFF. CDR3 DNA: TGTGCCACCCCGGGACAGTTGAACACTGAAGCTTTCTTT.

This chain joins TRBV6-4 and TRBJ2-1; 7 bases are shared with TRBD2. V was clipped by 3 bases and J by 9 bases; unmatched bases: 8. CDR1 is MRHNA and CDR2 is SNTAGT in the germline V gene. The CDR3 runs 14 residues. This CDR3 is CASSEEAGFPEQFF. The CDR3 region has the DNA TGTGCCAGCAGTGAGGAAGCGGGATTCCCTGAGCAGTTCTTC.

This rearrangement joins TRBV2 to TRBJ2-3, with D maybe TRBD2 (6 bases). CDR1 SNHLY and CDR2 FYNNEI come from the germline V gene. The CDR3 has 16 residues. Deletions cut 3 bases from V and 0 bases from J, with 13 bases between. DNA of the CDR3: TGTGCCAGCAGTGATCCCGAGCGGGCTAGCACAGATACGCAGTATTTT. This codes for CASSDPERASTDTQYF.

This rearrangement joins TRBV27 to TRBJ2-1, with TRBD2 matching over 8 bases. CDR3 size: 14 residues. Germline V gives CDR1 MNHEY, CDR2 SMNVEV (reference sequence). The junction had 7 bases not matched to a gene; V was cut back by 4 bases and J by 8 bases. The CDR3 nucleotides are TGTGCCAGCAGTTCTAACCAAGCGGGGGATGAGCAGTTCTTC. The encoded protein is CASSSNQAGDEQFF.

The rearrangement links TRBV5-8 to TRBJ2-2, with TRBD2 matching over 7 bases. The CDR3 runs 15 residues. V dropped 3 bases and J dropped 1; count of bases not matched to a gene: 3. Germline V gives CDR1 SGHTS, CDR2 YDEGEE. The CDR3 sequence: CASSSLALNTGELFF. Written as DNA, the CDR3 is TGTGCCAGCAGCTCACTAGCGCTGAACACCGGGGAGCTGTTTTTT. Complete variable domain (other parts from reference TRBV5-8 and TRBJ2-2): EAGVTQSPTHLIKTRGQQATLRCSPISGHTSVYWYQQALGLGLQFLLWYDEGEERNRGNFPPRFSGRQFPNYSSELNVNALELEDSALYLCASSSLALNTGELFFGEGSRLTVL.

This clone was detected only a few times. The rearrangement links TRBV15 to TRBJ1-6; a weak D match, TRBD1 (5 bases). CDR3 length: 14 residues. V lost 0 bases and J lost 10, with 10 bases in between. Germline-derived CDR1 and CDR2 are LNHNV and YYDKDF (reference sequence). The CDR3 loop is CATSREGERSPLHF. Written as DNA, the CDR3 is TGTGCCACCAGCAGAGAAGGGGAACGGTCACCCCTCCACTTT.

The chain employs TRBV11-2 and TRBJ2-3, with 10 bases aligning to TRBD1. Germline V gene lookup returns CDR1 SGHAT and CDR2 FQNNGV. V was pared by 5 bases and J by 2 bases, with 4 bases of the junction left unmatched. This CDR3 has 15 amino acids. The DNA of the CDR3 is TGTGCCAGCAGCCAGGGACAGGGGAACACAGATACGCAGTATTTT. Protein sequence: CASSQGQGNTDTQYF.

The CDR3 coding sequence is TGTGCCAGCTCACCACCCTCCGGGGGAACCAACACTGAAGCTTTCTTT. Translation: CASSPPSGGTNTEAFF. The V call is TRBV18, the J call TRBJ1-1; perhaps TRBD1 as D (5 bases). Deletions cut 0 bases from V and 2 bases from J, with 13 bases between. The germline V gene has CDR1 KGHSH and CDR2 LQKENI. The CDR3 is 16 amino acids.

The rearrangement uses TRBV5-6 and TRBJ2-7; D is perhaps TRBD2 (6 bases). The V end lost 3 bases, the J end lost 3 bases, and 13 bases lay between the germline ends. This CDR3 is 14 amino acids long. CDR1 and CDR2 (germline): SGHDT, YYEEEE. The CDR3 spells CASSSGLMFYEQYF. The DNA for the CDR3 is TGTGCCAGCAGCTCGGGACTCATGTTCTACGAGCAGTACTTC.

The chain joins TRBV4-2 to TRBJ2-1, with D possibly matching TRBD1 (6 bases). From germline, CDR1 is LGHNA and CDR2 YNFKEQ. V lost 2 bases and J 5 bases, leaving 10 bases between the germline ends. The CDR3 consists of 14 residues. This chain's CDR3 is CASSQQGWDNEQFF. Written as DNA, the CDR3 is TGTGCCAGCAGCCAACAGGGGTGGGACAATGAGCAGTTCTTC.

The chain has TRBV5-8 and TRBJ2-1, with 7 bases fitting TRBD1. The CDR3 consists of 12 residues. The V and J ends lost 6 bases and 9 bases, in that order; junction bases with no gene match: 6. The V gene's germline CDR1 is SGHTS and CDR2 YDEGEE. CDR3 sequence reads: CASIRGRGEQFF. The CDR3 DNA sequence: TGTGCCAGCATAAGGGGGCGAGGTGAGCAGTTCTTC.

V and J are TRBV30 and TRBJ2-7, with 14 bases identical to TRBD2. CDR1 and CDR2 (germline): GTSNPN, SVGIG (reference sequence). CDR3 length equals 15 residues. V shed 7 bases and J 2 bases; nucleotides not matched to a gene: 7. As DNA, the CDR3 is TGTGCCTTCTCCGGGACTAGCGGGGGAGCCTACGAGCAGTACTTC. Protein sequence: CAFSGTSGGAYEQYF.

This sequence joins TRBV7-9 and TRBJ1-1, with 8 nucleotides matching TRBD1. V lost 5 bases, J lost 3 bases, and 8 bases stayed unmatched. CDR3 size: 15 residues. The V gene's germline CDR1 is SEHNR and CDR2 FQNEAQ (reference sequence). This CDR3 reads CASSRAGQGDTEAFF. CDR3 nucleotides: TGTGCCAGCAGCAGAGCCGGACAGGGTGACACTGAAGCTTTCTTT.

This CDR3 is CASSLPPSYNEQFF. The CDR3 DNA reads as TGTGCCAGCAGTTTGCCCCCTAGCTACAATGAGCAGTTCTTC. V usage is TRBV7-2 and J usage is TRBJ2-1; the D is unclear. Per germline, CDR1 SGHTA and CDR2 FQGNSA. The CDR3 consists of 14 residues. V lost 6 bases and J lost 3, with 12 bases in between.

V and J are TRBV28 and TRBJ2-1, with 9 bases that match TRBD1. Germline trimming cut 7 bases from V and 6 bases from J; bases unmatched to any gene: 13. The CDR3 covers 16 residues. The germline V gene has CDR1 MDHEN and CDR2 SYDVKM. The CDR3 here is CASIGRATGGGNEQFF. The DNA for the CDR3 is TGTGCCAGCATCGGCCGGGCGACAGGGGGAGGCAATGAGCAGTTCTTC.

V usage is TRBV10-1 and J usage is TRBJ1-1; 8 bases match TRBD1. J lost 4 bases, V lost 5 bases, and 6 bases had no gene match. Germline CDR1 and CDR2: WNHNN and SYGVQD (reference sequence). This CDR3 has 14 residues. The CDR3 sequence is CASSPGDRSTEAFF. The CDR3 region has the DNA TGCGCCAGCAGTCCGGGGGACAGGTCCACTGAAGCTTTCTTT.

The chain couples TRBV5-3 to TRBJ2-7; 8 nucleotides line up with TRBD2. Being an ORF, TRBV5-3 has a function that is uncertain. J was trimmed by 2 bases and V by 9 bases; bases with no gene match: 10. The CDR3 loop spans 14 amino acids. The CDR3: CAIAWTLAAYEQYF. The CDR3, as DNA: TGTGCCATCGCCTGGACACTAGCGGCCTACGAGCAGTACTTC.